This entry describes one T cell receptor (beta chain). The target antigen is unknown. The source of the sample is a study of blood T cells in healthy people across ages. V trimming: 7 bases; J trimming: 1 base; junction bases outside the gene matches: 3. This CDR3 is 14 amino acids long. Germline V lookup: CDR1 ENHRY, CDR2 SYGVKD. Points from the study as a whole: The unsorted PBMCs prevented any conclusive comparison of naive versus antigen-experienced cells.

Primed by a sample-barcoded 5' primer and a J-beta primer mix, a second PCR proceeded for 7 to 11 cycles. TCRdb called the 5' RACE reads again in MiXCR, with one record for every CDR3 protein. The table includes fewer than 950,000 distinct CDR3 sequences, around 34% detected once. Sequencing was carried out using blood. This clonotype originated in a man aged 18 to 29 in good health. This chain uses TRBV10-3 with TRBJ2-7, with TRBD1 identical over 11 bases. The CDR3 DNA follows: TGTGCCATCAATAGGGACAGGGGGTCCTACGAGCAGTACTTC. Its protein is CAINRDRGSYEQYF.